This entry features one TCR beta chain sequence. The antigen this receptor binds is unknown. Qualities for individual bases were not recorded, and no much larger clone is one base off. These data belong to a study of tumor and adjacent non-tumor tissue in lung cancer (dated by TCRdb to the late 2010s). With regard to the full study: By cancer type, the cohort comprised approximately twelve adenocarcinoma patients, 2 squamous cell carcinoma patients and 1 small cell lung cancer patient. In total, sequencing yielded 125,075,908 productive TCRbeta reads, which works out to an average of approximately 4 million reads per sample. The study compared bulk TCRbeta repertoires from lung tumor tissue and matched distant non-tumor lung tissue of some 14 lung cancer patients. TCRbeta CDR3 sequencing was performed on 25 to 35 paired specimens, with one tumor sample and one normal lung sample collected per patient. Ages among the roughly 15 patients ranged from about 31 to 80 years, there were roughly 10 men and 5 women, and disease was at TNM stage I to III. The study at large found these results: Peripheral blood was not sequenced, so blood TCRbeta repertoires were not examined in the lung cancer patients of the study. A significantly larger cumulative share of the repertoire was made up by the top 100 clones in normal lung than in tumor tissue. Neither the sequencing platform nor unique molecular identifiers are named or mentioned anywhere in the methods. TCR diversity (inverse Simpson) was significantly higher in tumor than in normal lung tissue (431.37 vs 166.20, P = 0.0075, Mann-Whitney U test). The cohort had only about 15 patients, and the authors noted that larger samples and more detailed clinical data are needed. TCR diversity was significantly higher in younger patients, and greater tumor TCR diversity was associated with shorter overall survival and shorter disease-free survival.

Libraries were prepared through multiplex PCR. Sequencing took place on an Illumina HiSeq 2500. TCRbeta libraries were constructed through three rounds of nested PCR with primers (Table S4) according to protocols modified from ARM-PCR. Before sequencing, PCR products of 200-500 bp were cut from the gel and purified using the QIAquick gel extraction kit. As for the original processing: Reads were cleaned using Trimmomatic, were merged into complete CDR3 sequences using FLASH, and were assigned to V(D)J germline segments using MiTCR. Clonal diversity was computed as the inverse Simpson's index with VDJtools. In-frame sequences lacking a premature stop codon were counted as productive reads. TCRdb reprocessed the public reads (quality trimming at Q25 with fastp, clone calling with MiXCR) and kept in-frame beta chains. A single entry per CDR3 protein holds the most common genes and DNA from its merged rows. For this entry, the V and J calls and clone size follow TCRdb and not the study's own pipeline. This sample is represented by tens of thousands of distinct CDR3 sequences; roughly two thirds of them were singletons. Roughly 9% of the sample belongs to the ten largest clones.

Bulk unsorted tissue served as the source for RNA extraction, and RNA quality was assessed using a NanoDrop ND-1000 and an Agilent 2100. All donors had newly diagnosed lung cancer, had not received prior chemotherapy, and were admitted for thoracic surgery in China between August and November 2014. Anyone who had undergone radiotherapy or chemotherapy before, or who had another cancer at the same time, was left out of the study. Pieces of surgical tissue measuring about 1-2 cm3 were kept in RNAlater solution and held at -80 degrees C until needed. CDR1 SQVTM and CDR2 ANQGSEA are derived from the germline V gene. From cysteine to phenylalanine, the CDR3 is 13 amino acids long. Only the CDR3 DNA is retained, 39 bases long and in frame from the first base. V lost 7 bases and J lost 3 bases; the stretch between them is 16 bases long.

The sequence joins TRBV29-1 to TRBJ2-7; matching of 6 bases hints at TRBD2 as the D gene. Sequencing was done on a sample of lung tumor tissue. The sequence came from a woman between 40 and 55 years old with non-small cell lung cancer. The CDR3 reads as follows: CSALTGGVYEQYF. The bases are TGCAGCGCTCTTACCGGGGGTGTCTACGAGCAGTACTTC.